The 17 T cell receptor beta chains given below trace back to one sample, sequenced in a study of T cell repertoires in cytomegalovirus infection. Their target antigens are unknown. MiXCR, applied by TCRdb to the reads, yields one record per CDR3 protein. The sample contains 600,000 to 700,000 distinct CDR3 sequences, roughly 33% of which appear only once. The starting material was cultured PBMCs, obtained from culture after CMV antigen stimulation. The source of these receptors is a human donor in good health (CMV status not recorded). Some clones in this sample may be carry-over from other donors' samples.

The gene calls are TRBV2 and TRBJ2-1, with 9 bases fitting TRBD1. The CDR3 is 15 residues long. The germline gives CDR1 SNHLY, CDR2 FYNNEI. Trimming at V came to 6 bases and at J to 6 bases, leaving 9 bases not matched to a gene. DNA for the CDR3: TGTGCCAGCAGCCCCGACAGGGGGGAGCGCAATGAGCAGTTCTTC. Translating it yields CASSPDRGERNEQFF.

This chain uses TRBV20-1 with TRBJ1-1; D not resolved. The CDR3 loop spans 12 amino acids. The V end lost 2 bases, the J end lost 0 bases, and 4 bases lay between the germline ends. The germline CDR1 and CDR2 sequences are DFQATT and SNEGSKA (reference sequence). CDR3 residues: CSARRVNTEAFF. DNA of the CDR3: TGCAGTGCTAGAAGGGTGAACACTGAAGCTTTCTTT.

This clonotype was counted only a few times. This chain connects TRBV12-3 or TRBV12-4 to TRBJ2-7, with 10 bases matching TRBD1. Losses at the gene ends were 3 bases for V and 3 bases for J; bases not matched to a gene: 8. This CDR3 has 16 amino acids. The CDR3 bases are TGTGCCAGCAGTTTGGCTGAGACAGGGGGCAGCTACGAGCAGTACTTC. Its translation: CASSLAETGGSYEQYF.

This clonotype occurred a few times. The chain combines TRBV6-1 with TRBJ1-6; D remains unclear. V was trimmed by 3 bases and J by 6 bases, leaving 15 bases between them. CDR1 MNHNS and CDR2 SASEGT come from the germline V gene. This CDR3 spans 16 amino acids. The CDR3 reads CASSEAMREANSPLHF. CDR3 nucleotide sequence: TGTGCCAGCAGTGAGGCCATGAGGGAGGCTAATTCACCCCTCCACTTT.

The gene calls are TRBV2 and TRBJ2-7; 8 nucleotides align to TRBD1. There are 13 residues in the CDR3. Germline lookup yields CDR1 SNHLY and CDR2 FYNNEI. V gave up 4 bases and J gave up 5 bases; unmatched junction bases: 4. The CDR3 DNA follows: TGTGCCAGCAGTGGACAGGGGCGGAACGAGCAGTACTTC. Its protein is CASSGQGRNEQYF.

This clonotype was picked up many times. This chain connects TRBV7-2 to TRBJ1-1; D gene uncertain. With 4 bases removed from V and 4 bases from J, the gap between germline ends came to 13 bases. The CDR3 covers 14 residues. Germline CDR1 SGHTA, CDR2 FQGNSA. Written as DNA, the CDR3 is TGTGCCAGCAGCTCCCACGGGCTCGCCACTGAAGCTTTCTTT. Amino acids: CASSSHGLATEAFF.

The rearrangement uses TRBV28 and TRBJ2-3, with 10 bases aligning to TRBD2. From germline, CDR1 is MDHEN and CDR2 SYDVKM. This CDR3 is 15 amino acids long. Trimming removed 4 bases from V and 2 bases from J; junction bases left unmatched: 3. The CDR3 is CASSSAGGFTDTQYF. DNA of the CDR3: TGTGCCAGCAGTTCAGCGGGGGGGTTCACAGATACGCAGTATTTT.

This clonotype was detected a few times. The chain carries TRBV6-1 and TRBJ2-3; 10 bases align to TRBD1. CDR3 length: 15 amino acids. The germline V gene encodes CDR1 MNHNS and CDR2 SASEGT. The junction had 3 bases not matched to a gene; V was cut back by 3 bases and J by 3 bases. The CDR3 nucleotides read TGTGCCAGCAGTGACGGACAGGGGGTTACAGATACGCAGTATTTT. As protein: CASSDGQGVTDTQYF.

This clonotype was picked up many times. The CDR3 here is CASSFGGMTSYEQYF. The CDR3 DNA reads TGTGCCAGCAGCTTTGGGGGGATGACTAGCTACGAGCAGTACTTC. The chain uses TRBV7-2 and TRBJ2-7; weak D call: TRBD2 (6 bases). Trimming took 3 bases from V and 3 from J, leaving 15 bases between them. The germline V gene has CDR1 SGHTA and CDR2 FQGNSA. The CDR3 runs to 15 residues.

The chain employs TRBV7-2 and TRBJ2-1, with a tentative D call TRBD1 (6 bases). Trimming removed 5 bases from V and 7 bases from J, with 15 bases in between. The CDR3 has 14 amino acids. Germline V CDR1 and CDR2: SGHTA, FQGNSA. The CDR3: CASSPQGYDNEQFF. The CDR3 DNA reads as TGTGCCAGCAGCCCTCAGGGGTATGATAATGAGCAGTTCTTC. Full variable domain (remainder filled in from reference TRBV7-2 and TRBJ2-1): GAGVSQSPSNKVTEKGKDVELRCDPISGHTALYWYRQSLGQGLEFLIYFQGNSAPDKSGLPSDRFSAERTGGSVSTLTIQRTQQEDSAVYLCASSPQGYDNEQFFGPGTRLTVL.

This clonotype was observed a handful of times. V is TRBV28 and J is TRBJ1-1, with a possible D match to TRBD1 (6 bases). This CDR3 has 12 residues. Trimming pared 6 bases from V and 11 bases from J, leaving 16 bases between. Looked up from germline, CDR1 is MDHEN and CDR2 is SYDVKM. The CDR3 bases are TGTGCCAGCAGGCTAGGGGGAGATGGGGCTTTCTTT. As protein: CASRLGGDGAFF.

Details on this clonotype: The junction does not match germline at one end; this may be a read error. The chain is built from TRBV5-1 and TRBJ2-7, with TRBD2 matching 12 bases. In germline, CDR1 is SGHRS, CDR2 YFSETQ. There are 14 residues in the CDR3. The CDR3 region has the DNA TGTGCCAGCAGCTTACTAGCGGGGGGCCACGAGCAGTACTTC. Protein sequence: CASSLLAGGHEQYF.

V and J are TRBV7-2 and TRBJ2-5; D possibly matches TRBD1 or TRBD2 (6 bases each). Looked up from germline, CDR1 is SGHTA and CDR2 is FQGNSA. V was clipped by 5 bases and J by 5 bases, with 18 bases between them. The CDR3 is made up of 15 amino acids. The CDR3, as DNA: TGTGCCAGCAGCCCGAGTAGGGGGGCCGGGGAGACCCAGTACTTC. Its translation is CASSPSRGAGETQYF.

This clonotype occurred a few times. The J gene is TRBJ2-1, the V gene TRBV6-4; TRBD2 aligns across 9 bases. The V gene's germline CDR1 is MRHNA and CDR2 SNTAGT. This CDR3 is built from 18 residues. Unmatched junction bases numbered 12, after V lost 6 bases and J lost 0 bases. The CDR3 region is CASRKSSGTRSSYNEQFF. CDR3 nucleotides: TGTGCCAGCAGAAAGTCTAGCGGGACTAGAAGCTCCTACAATGAGCAGTTCTTC.

The chain employs TRBV30 and TRBJ2-1, with a tentative D call TRBD2 (6 bases). The ends were cut back, 0 bases at V and 0 bases at J, with 9 bases in the middle. The CDR3 contains 15 residues. Germline assignment: CDR1 GTSNPN and CDR2 SVGIG (reference sequence). DNA for the CDR3: TGTGCCTGGAGTGTACTGCGGGGCTCCTACAATGAGCAGTTCTTC. It codes for CAWSVLRGSYNEQFF.

In its sample, this clonotype was seen many times. The genes are TRBV7-2 and TRBJ2-7; a possible D gene is TRBD1 (6 bases). The CDR3 is 15 amino acids. The ends were cut back, 1 base at V and 3 bases at J, with 13 bases in the middle. Germline loops: CDR1 SGHTA, CDR2 FQGNSA. The CDR3 sequence: CASSLGSGQIYEQYF. The CDR3 DNA reads as TGTGCCAGCAGCTTAGGGTCGGGACAAATCTACGAGCAGTACTTC.

This clonotype was seen only a few times. The J gene is TRBJ2-1, the V gene TRBV7-9; 7 positions agree with TRBD1. The CDR3 totals 13 residues. J gave up 8 bases and V 4 bases, and 5 bases lay outside the gene matches. Per the germline V gene, CDR1 is SEHNR and CDR2 is FQNEAQ (reference sequence). CDR3 in amino acids: CASSSDQGDEQFF. CDR3 DNA: TGTGCCAGCAGCTCGGACCAGGGGGATGAGCAGTTCTTC.